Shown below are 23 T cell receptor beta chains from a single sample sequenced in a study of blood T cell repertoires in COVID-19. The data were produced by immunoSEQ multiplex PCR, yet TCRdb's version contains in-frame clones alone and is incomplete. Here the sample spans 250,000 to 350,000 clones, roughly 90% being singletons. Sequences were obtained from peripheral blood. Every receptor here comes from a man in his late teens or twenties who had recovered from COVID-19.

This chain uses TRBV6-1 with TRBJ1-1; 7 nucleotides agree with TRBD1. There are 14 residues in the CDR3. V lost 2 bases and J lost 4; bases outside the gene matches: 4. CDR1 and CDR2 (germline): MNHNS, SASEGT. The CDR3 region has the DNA TGTGCCAGCAGTGAAATACCAGGGGGCACTGAAGCTTTCTTT. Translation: CASSEIPGGTEAFF.

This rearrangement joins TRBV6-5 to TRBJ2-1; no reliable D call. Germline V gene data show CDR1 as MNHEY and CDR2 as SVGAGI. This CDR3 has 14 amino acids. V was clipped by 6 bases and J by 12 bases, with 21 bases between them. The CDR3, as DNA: TGTGCCAGCAGCCAACGGCCCGATTTCTCGGGGCAGTTCTTC. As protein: CASSQRPDFSGQFF.

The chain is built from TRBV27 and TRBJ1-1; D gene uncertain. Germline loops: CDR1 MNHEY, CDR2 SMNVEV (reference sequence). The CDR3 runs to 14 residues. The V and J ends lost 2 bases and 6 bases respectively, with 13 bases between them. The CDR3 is CASSLGSGYAEAFF. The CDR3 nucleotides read TGTGCCAGCAGTTTAGGATCCGGGTACGCTGAAGCTTTCTTT.

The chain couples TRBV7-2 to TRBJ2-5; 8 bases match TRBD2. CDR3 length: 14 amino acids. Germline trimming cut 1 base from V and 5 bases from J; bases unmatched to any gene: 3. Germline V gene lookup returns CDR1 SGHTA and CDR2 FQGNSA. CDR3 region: CASSLGPSGETQYF. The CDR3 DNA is TGTGCCAGCAGCTTAGGTCCTAGCGGGGAGACCCAGTACTTC.

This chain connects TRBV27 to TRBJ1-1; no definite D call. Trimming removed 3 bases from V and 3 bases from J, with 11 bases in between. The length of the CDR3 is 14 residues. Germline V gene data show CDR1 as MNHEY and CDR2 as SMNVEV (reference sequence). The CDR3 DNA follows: TGTGCCAGCAGTTTGATTGGAGGAGACACTGAAGCTTTCTTT. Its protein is CASSLIGGDTEAFF.

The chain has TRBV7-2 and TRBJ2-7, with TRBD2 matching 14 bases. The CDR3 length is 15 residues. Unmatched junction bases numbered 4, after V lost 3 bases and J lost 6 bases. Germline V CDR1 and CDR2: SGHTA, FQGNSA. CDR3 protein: CASSFRTSGGREQYF. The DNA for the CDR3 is TGTGCCAGCAGCTTCAGGACTAGCGGGGGGCGCGAGCAGTACTTC. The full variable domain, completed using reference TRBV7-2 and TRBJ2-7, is GAGVSQSPSNKVTEKGKDVELRCDPISGHTALYWYRQSLGQGLEFLIYFQGNSAPDKSGLPSDRFSAERTGGSVSTLTIQRTQQEDSAVYLCASSFRTSGGREQYFGPGTRLTVT.

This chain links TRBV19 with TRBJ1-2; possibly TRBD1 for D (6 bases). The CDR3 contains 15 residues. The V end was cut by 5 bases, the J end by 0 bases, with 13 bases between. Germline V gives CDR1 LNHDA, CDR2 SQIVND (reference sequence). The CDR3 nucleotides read TGTGCCAGTAGTTGGGGGGGCCGGGCTAACTATGGCTACACCTTC. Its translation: CASSWGGRANYGYTF.

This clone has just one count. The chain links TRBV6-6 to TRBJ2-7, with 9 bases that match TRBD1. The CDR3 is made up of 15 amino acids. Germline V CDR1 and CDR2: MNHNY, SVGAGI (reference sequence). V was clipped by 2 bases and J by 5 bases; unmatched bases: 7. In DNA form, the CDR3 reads TGTGCCAGCAGTTACGGGACAGGGCCGGCCCACGAGCAGTACTTC. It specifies CASSYGTGPAHEQYF.

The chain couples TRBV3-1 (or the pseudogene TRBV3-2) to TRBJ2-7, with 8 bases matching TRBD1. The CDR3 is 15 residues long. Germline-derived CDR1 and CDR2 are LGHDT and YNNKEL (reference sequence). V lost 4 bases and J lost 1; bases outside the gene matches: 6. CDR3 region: CASSPGTGRSYEQYF. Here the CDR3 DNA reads TGTGCCAGCAGCCCCGGGACAGGAAGGTCCTACGAGCAGTACTTC.

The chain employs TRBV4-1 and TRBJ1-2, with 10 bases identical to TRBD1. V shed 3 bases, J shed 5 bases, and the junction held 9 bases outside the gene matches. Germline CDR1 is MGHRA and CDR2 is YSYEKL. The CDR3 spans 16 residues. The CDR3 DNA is TGCGCCAGCAGCCACGATGAAGGGACAGGGGTATATGGCTACACCTTC. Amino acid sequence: CASSHDEGTGVYGYTF.

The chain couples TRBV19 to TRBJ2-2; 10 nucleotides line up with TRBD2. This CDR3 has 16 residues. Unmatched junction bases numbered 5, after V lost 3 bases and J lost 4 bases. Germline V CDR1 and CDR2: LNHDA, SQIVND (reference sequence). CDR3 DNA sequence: TGTGCCAGTAGTATCGGAGCGGGGGGGTTCACCGGGGAGCTGTTTTTT. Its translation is CASSIGAGGFTGELFF. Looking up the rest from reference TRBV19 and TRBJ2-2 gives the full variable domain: DGGITQSPKYLFRKEGQNVTLSCEQNLNHDAMYWYRQDPGQGLRLIYYSQIVNDFQKGDIAEGYSVSREKKESFPLTVTSAQKNPTAFYLCASSIGAGGFTGELFFGEGSRLTVL.

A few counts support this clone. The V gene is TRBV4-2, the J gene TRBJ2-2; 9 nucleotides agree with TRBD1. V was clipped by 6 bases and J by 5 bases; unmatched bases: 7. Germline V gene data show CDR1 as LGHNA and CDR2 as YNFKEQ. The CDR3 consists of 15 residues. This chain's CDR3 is CASRETGTGTGELFF. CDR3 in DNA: TGTGCCAGCAGGGAGACCGGGACAGGGACCGGGGAGCTGTTTTTT.

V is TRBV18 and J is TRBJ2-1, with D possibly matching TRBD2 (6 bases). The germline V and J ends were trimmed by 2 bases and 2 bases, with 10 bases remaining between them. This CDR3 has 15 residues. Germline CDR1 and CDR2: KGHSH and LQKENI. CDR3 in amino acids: CASSPYSGTYNEQFF. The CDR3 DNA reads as TGTGCCAGCTCACCATATAGCGGTACCTACAATGAGCAGTTCTTC.

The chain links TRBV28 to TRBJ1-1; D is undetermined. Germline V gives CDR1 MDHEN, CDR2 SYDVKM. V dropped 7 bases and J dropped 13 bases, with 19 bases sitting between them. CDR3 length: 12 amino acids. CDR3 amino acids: CASTPSGGVVFF. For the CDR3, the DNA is TGTGCCAGCACCCCATCTGGCGGGGTGGTTTTCTTT.

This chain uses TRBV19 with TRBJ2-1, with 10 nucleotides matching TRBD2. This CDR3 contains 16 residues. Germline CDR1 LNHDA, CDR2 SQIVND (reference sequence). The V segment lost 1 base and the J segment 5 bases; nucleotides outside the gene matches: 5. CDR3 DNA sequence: TGTGCCAGTAGTATAGGCCTTGGGACTAGCGACAATGAGCAGTTCTTC. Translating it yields CASSIGLGTSDNEQFF. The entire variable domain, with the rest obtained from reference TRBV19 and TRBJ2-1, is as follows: DGGITQSPKYLFRKEGQNVTLSCEQNLNHDAMYWYRQDPGQGLRLIYYSQIVNDFQKGDIAEGYSVSREKKESFPLTVTSAQKNPTAFYLCASSIGLGTSDNEQFFGPGTRLTVL.

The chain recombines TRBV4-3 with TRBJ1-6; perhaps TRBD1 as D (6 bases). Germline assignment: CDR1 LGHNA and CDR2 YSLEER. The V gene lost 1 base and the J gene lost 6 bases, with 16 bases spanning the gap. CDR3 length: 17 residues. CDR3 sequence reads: CASSQGGGGGVNSPLHF. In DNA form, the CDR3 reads TGCGCCAGCAGCCAAGGAGGGGGGGGAGGGGTTAATTCACCCCTCCACTTT.

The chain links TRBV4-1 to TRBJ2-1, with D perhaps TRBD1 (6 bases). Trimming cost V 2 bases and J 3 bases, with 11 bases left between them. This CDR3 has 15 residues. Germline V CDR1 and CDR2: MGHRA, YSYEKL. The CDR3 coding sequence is TGCGCCAGCAGCCAACCGGGACAACTCTACAATGAGCAGTTCTTC. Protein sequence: CASSQPGQLYNEQFF.

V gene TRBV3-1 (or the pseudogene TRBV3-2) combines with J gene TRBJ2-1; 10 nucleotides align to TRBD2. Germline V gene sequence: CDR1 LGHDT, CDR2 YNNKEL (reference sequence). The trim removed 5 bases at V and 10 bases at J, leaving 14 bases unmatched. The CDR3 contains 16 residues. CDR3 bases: TGTGCCAGCAGCATATCACTAGCGGGACCCCTTCTGGAGCAGTTCTTC. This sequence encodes CASSISLAGPLLEQFF.

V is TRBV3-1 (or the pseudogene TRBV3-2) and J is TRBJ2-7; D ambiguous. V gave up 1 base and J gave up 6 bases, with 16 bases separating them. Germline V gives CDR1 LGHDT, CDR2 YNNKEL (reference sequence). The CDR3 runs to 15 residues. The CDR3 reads CASSQVRGPVSEQYF. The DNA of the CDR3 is TGTGCCAGCAGCCAAGTTCGTGGGCCCGTGAGCGAGCAGTACTTC.

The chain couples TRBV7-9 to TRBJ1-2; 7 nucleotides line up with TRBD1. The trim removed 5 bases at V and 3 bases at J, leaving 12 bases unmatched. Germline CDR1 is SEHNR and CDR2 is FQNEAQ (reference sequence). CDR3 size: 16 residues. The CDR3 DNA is TGTGCCAGCAGCCCAGGGGGGTCCCGAGCCGACTATGGCTACACCTTC. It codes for CASSPGGSRADYGYTF. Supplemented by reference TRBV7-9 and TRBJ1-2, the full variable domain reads DTGVSQNPRHKITKRGQNVTFRCDPISEHNRLYWYRQTLGQGPEFLTYFQNEAQLEKSRLLSDRFSAERPKGSFSTLEIQRTEQGDSAMYLCASSPGGSRADYGYTFGSGTRLTVV.

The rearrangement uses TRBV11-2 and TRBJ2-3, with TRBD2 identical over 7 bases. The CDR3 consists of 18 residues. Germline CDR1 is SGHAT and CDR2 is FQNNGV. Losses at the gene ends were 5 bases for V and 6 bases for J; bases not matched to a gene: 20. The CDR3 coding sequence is TGTGCCAGCAGCCGTTTTAAAGTCGGGGGGAGGGCCCGGGATACGCAGTATTTT. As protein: CASSRFKVGGRARDTQYF. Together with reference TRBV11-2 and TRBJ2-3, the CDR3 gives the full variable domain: EAGVAQSPRYKIIEKRQSVAFWCNPISGHATLYWYQQILGQGPKLLIQFQNNGVVDDSQLPKDRFSAERLKGVDSTLKIQPAKLEDSAVYLCASSRFKVGGRARDTQYFGPGTRLTVL.

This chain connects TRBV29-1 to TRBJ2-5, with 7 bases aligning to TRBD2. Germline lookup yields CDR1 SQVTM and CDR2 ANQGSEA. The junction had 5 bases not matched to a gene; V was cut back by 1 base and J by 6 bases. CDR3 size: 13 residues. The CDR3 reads CSVEGGGLQTQYF. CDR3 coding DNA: TGCAGCGTTGAAGGGGGGGGATTGCAGACCCAGTACTTC.

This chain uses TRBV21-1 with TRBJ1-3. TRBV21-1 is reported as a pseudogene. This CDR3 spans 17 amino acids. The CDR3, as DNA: TGTGCCAGCGGGGAGGGGAGAATCAGGGACTCTGGAAACACCATATATTTT. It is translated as CASGEGRIRDSGNTIYF.